This TCR beta chain was observed in a study of blood T cells in healthy people across ages. The overall study: Through template switching, about one barcoded beta molecule was captured per two T cells, as measured in model experiments.

Approximately 10 milliliters of peripheral blood were drawn from each donor into EDTA-treated tubes. Primers used in a second PCR of about 7 to 12 cycles were a sample-barcoded 5' primer and a J-beta primer mix. A single record per CDR3 protein comes from TCRdb applying MiXCR to the 5' RACE reads. This sample yields around 800,000 distinct CDR3 sequences, of which roughly 24% are seen a single time; less than 3.5% belongs to the top ten. The sample holds a few counts of this clonotype. This same sample was also taken into another study, of T cells of mothers and their children.

The sequence derives from a boy younger than 18 in good health. The material sequenced was blood.

The CDR3 region is CASSFVGGGGLQETQYF. The CDR3 DNA reads as TGTGCCAGCAGCTTCGTCGGCGGCGGGGGCCTCCAAGAGACCCAGTACTTC. The V call is TRBV5-6, the J call TRBJ2-5; a weak D match, TRBD2 (7 bases). The V end lost 2 bases, the J end lost 1 base, and 18 bases lay between the germline ends. Germline V gene sequence: CDR1 SGHDT, CDR2 YYEEEE. The CDR3 runs 17 residues. Using reference TRBV5-6 and TRBJ2-5 for the parts outside the CDR3, the full variable domain is DAGVTQSPTHLIKTRGQQVTLRCSPKSGHDTVSWYQQALGQGPQFIFQYYEEEERQRGNFPDRFSGHQFPNYSSELNVNALLLGDSALYLCASSFVGGGGLQETQYFGPGTRLLVL.